This T cell receptor beta chain was identified during a study of CD4 T cells in relation to SARS-CoV-2 and coronaviruses. Study summary: PBMCs were cultured with antigen for roughly 11 days before TCR beta sequencing.

This CDR3 contains 13 residues. The ends lost 9 bases at V and 5 bases at J; junction bases unmatched: 4. Germline V CDR1 and CDR2: MNHEY, SMNVEV (reference sequence). This clone has a single count. Its antigen is as yet unknown. Assay: immunoSEQ multiplex PCR; the TCRdb copy retains only in-frame clones and omits some. Here the sample spans 43,000 or so clones, approximately 80% being singletons. The sequenced sample consisted of naive CD4+ T cells from PBMCs, cultured in vitro. As for subset: naive CD4+ T cells isolated by negative enrichment. The sequence was obtained from an adult with COVID-19. This rearrangement joins TRBV27 to TRBJ1-5, with 10 bases fitting TRBD1. The CDR3: CASWTGGYQPQHF. The CDR3, as DNA: TGTGCCAGTTGGACAGGGGGGTATCAGCCCCAGCATTTT.